The rows below give T cell receptor beta chains drawn from one sample of a study of persistence of HIV-infected CD4 T cells. This table comes from immunoSEQ multiplex PCR, and its TCRdb copy is limited to in-frame clones, with some not included. The sample contains 64,000 or so clones, less than 85% of which appear only once. These receptors lack a known antigen. The starting material was CD4+ T cells sorted from PBMCs after 18-hour stimulation, obtained from a patient who received antiretroviral therapy. Receptors originate from an adult man with HIV who was CMV-seropositive. CDR3s include the opening cysteine and the closing phenylalanine or tryptophan. Each record gives: D gene, clone size, V gene, J gene, CDR3 DNA, CDR3 protein. The D gene is left open where the match is weak. Size tells how often a clone was seen (once, few, many) or the class of an expanded clone, and some rows leave it out.

>TRBD2|.|TRBV9|TRBJ2-3
TGTGCCAGCAGCGTAGATCTTAGCGGGGGAGATACGCAGTATTTT
CASSVDLSGGDTQYF
>.|.|TRBV7-6|TRBJ2-1
TGTGCCAGCAGCTTAGGGGGTATATACGATGAGCAGTTCTTC
CASSLGGIYDEQFF
>.|.|TRBV7-8|TRBJ2-4
TGTGCCAGCAGCTTAGCCGGGGGTGCAAACATTCAGTACTTC
CASSLAGGANIQYF
>.|.|TRBV2|TRBJ2-3
TGTGCCAGCAAACAGAGCACAGATACGCAGTATTTT
CASKQSTDTQYF
>.|.|TRBV18|TRBJ2-5
TGTGCCAGCTCACCACGGCCCGAAGAGACCCAGTACTTC
CASSPRPEETQYF
>TRBD1|.|TRBV4-2|TRBJ2-7
TGTGCCAGCAGCCCGGGACAGGGGGCAAGGTACGAGCAGTACTTC
CASSPGQGARYEQYF
>.|.|TRBV6-5|TRBJ2-7
TGTGCCAGCAGTACTCAGGCCAGGGGCGGGGACGAGCAGTACTTC
CASSTQARGGDEQYF
>.|once|TRBV7-9|TRBJ1-1
TGTGCCAGCAGCTTAAGGCCTGTAGGTGAAGCTTTCTTT
CASSLRPVGEAFF
>.|.|TRBV2|TRBJ2-7
TGTGCCAGCAGTGAAGAGAGGGGAGGACCCTACGAGCAGTACTTC
CASSEERGGPYEQYF
>.|.|TRBV14|TRBJ1-6
TGTGCCAGCAGCCCCTCGGGACTGACGAATTCACCCCTCCACTTT
CASSPSGLTNSPLHF
>.|.|TRBV10-1|TRBJ1-2
TGCGCCAGCAGTGATGAACCCGGGGGCTATGGGAGCTACACCTTC
CASSDEPGGYGSYTF
>.|.|TRBV15|TRBJ1-6
TGTGCCACCAGCGTAGGGAACAATTCACCCCTCCACTTT
CATSVGNNSPLHF
>.|.|TRBV6-5|TRBJ1-3
TGTGCCAGTGAGTCCTCATTCTCTGGAAACACCATATATTTT
CASESSFSGNTIYF
>TRBD1|.|TRBV19|TRBJ1-3
TGTGCCAGTAACGAACAGGGGGCATATAGAAACACCATATATTTT
CASNEQGAYRNTIYF
>.|.|TRBV6-1|TRBJ1-5
TGTGCCAGCAGTGAGAAGAAGTTCACGCCCCAGCATTTT
CASSEKKFTPQHF
>.|.|TRBV27|TRBJ2-7
TGTGCCAGCAGACGCGGACAGTCTTCGGAGCAGTACTTC
CASRRGQSSEQYF
>.|.|TRBV2|TRBJ1-5
TGTGCCAGCAGGTACCAACAGGGTGGCAATCAGCCCCAGCATTTT
CASRYQQGGNQPQHF
>TRBD1|.|TRBV19|TRBJ2-2
TGTGCCAGTAGCCCGACAGGGAGCACCGGGGAGCTGTTTTTT
CASSPTGSTGELFF
>.|.|TRBV2|TRBJ1-6
TGTGCCAGCGGAGTGTCCTATAATTCACCCCTCCACTTT
CASGVSYNSPLHF
>TRBD1|.|TRBV6-5|TRBJ1-6
TGTGCCAGTCGGACAGGGGGATCACCCCTCCACTTT
CASRTGGSPLHF
>.|.|TRBV3-1/TRBV3-2|TRBJ2-7
TGTGCCAGCAGCCCCTCCGGGACTGTCACCTACGAGCAGTACTTC
CASSPSGTVTYEQYF
>.|.|TRBV18|TRBJ2-7
TGTGCCAGCTCACCGGTGGCAGGGTTGCCCTACGAGCAGTACTTC
CASSPVAGLPYEQYF
>.|.|TRBV24-1|TRBJ2-3
TGTGCCACCAGTGATTTAAAAGGAAGGGTGGATACGCAGTATTTT
CATSDLKGRVDTQYF
>TRBD1|few|TRBV23-1|TRBJ1-5
TGCGCCAGCAGTCAGGGGACAGGGGGCGGATGGGAGATTCAGCCCCAGCATTTT
CASSQGTGGGWEIQPQHF
>TRBD1|.|TRBV2|TRBJ2-3
TGTGCCAGCAGTCAGGGGGCGGATACGCAGTATTTT
CASSQGADTQYF
>.|.|TRBV24-1|TRBJ2-3
TGTGCCACCAGTGATCCAACCTCCGGGAATACGCAGTATTTT
CATSDPTSGNTQYF
>.|.|TRBV6-5|TRBJ2-7
TGTGCCACCTGGAGGGGAAGTGAGTACGAGCAGTACTTC
CATWRGSEYEQYF
>.|few|TRBV2|TRBJ1-5
TGTGCCAGCTCCGCTCAGAGGCAGGGCAATCAGCCCCAGCATTTT
CASSAQRQGNQPQHF
>.|.|TRBV19|TRBJ1-4
TGTGCCAGTAGTCCAGGGAGGACTAATGAAAAACTGTTTTTT
CASSPGRTNEKLFF
>.|once|TRBV5-1|TRBJ1-4
TGCGCCAGCAGCCGCCAAGGGGGTGAAAAACTGTTTTTT
CASSRQGGEKLFF
>.|.|TRBV2|TRBJ1-6
TGTGCCGGGGCAGGGCGGCTCAATTCACCCCTCCACTTT
CAGAGRLNSPLHF
>.|.|TRBV28|TRBJ1-1
TGTGCCAGCAGCTCTAACATGAACACTGAAGCTTTCTTT
CASSSNMNTEAFF
>TRBD1|.|TRBV5-1|TRBJ2-7
TGCGCCAGCAGACCCGACAGGGACGACGAGCAGTACTTC
CASRPDRDDEQYF
>.|.|TRBV29-1|TRBJ2-7
TGCAGCGCCTCACAGGGAGCCTACGAGCAGTACTTC
CSASQGAYEQYF
>.|.|TRBV9|TRBJ2-3
TGTGCCAGCAGCGTGGGCCTGGGTAGGGTGGATACGCAGTATTTT
CASSVGLGRVDTQYF
>TRBD2|.|TRBV4-2|TRBJ2-4
TGTGCCAGCAGCCAAGATCCATTGAGCGGGGGGCTAGGAGGCAAAAACATTCAGTACTTC
CASSQDPLSGGLGGKNIQYF
>.|.|TRBV6-5|TRBJ2-3
TGTGCCAGCAGTTACTCGGTAGCCGGCGGGATGACGCAGTATTTT
CASSYSVAGGMTQYF
>.|.|TRBV24-1|TRBJ1-4
TGTGCCACCAGTGATACCCTAAGATACCGGGGGAGGAGAACTAATGAAAAACTGTTTTTT
CATSDTLRYRGRRTNEKLFF
>.|.|TRBV7-9|TRBJ2-6
TGTGCCAGCAGCTTAGACAGGGAATTGGCTGGGGCCAACGTCCTGACTTTC
CASSLDRELAGANVLTF
>TRBD1|medium-sized|TRBV7-6|TRBJ1-1
TGTGCCAGCAGCTTAGAGGGGGCTGGTTATACTGAAGCTTTCTTT
CASSLEGAGYTEAFF
>.|.|TRBV29-1|TRBJ1-1
TGCAGCGTTGCTCAGGGCGAGAAATCTTTCTTT
CSVAQGEKSFF
>.|.|TRBV10-2|TRBJ1-5
TGCGCCAGTGGACGTCGCGGTAATCAGCCCCAGCATTTT
CASGRRGNQPQHF
>.|.|TRBV3-1/TRBV3-2|TRBJ2-1
TGTGCCAGCAGCCAAGATCGGGGAAATGAGCAGTTCTTC
CASSQDRGNEQFF
>TRBD1|.|TRBV4-2|TRBJ2-7
TGTGCCAGCAGCCAAGAGTTTCGGGACAGGCTCTCCTACGAGCAGTACTTC
CASSQEFRDRLSYEQYF
>.|.|TRBV28|TRBJ1-5
TGTGCCAGCAGTTCACAGGGATATCAGCCCCAGCATTTT
CASSSQGYQPQHF
>.|.|TRBV5-1|TRBJ2-1
TGCGCCAGCAGCTTGGCCCTCCCCGCAGGGGTGGGCAACAATGAGCAGTTCTTC
CASSLALPAGVGNNEQFF
>.|.|TRBV28|TRBJ1-5
TGTGCCAGCAGTTTAGGGAATAGCAATCAGCCCCAGCATTTT
CASSLGNSNQPQHF
>TRBD1|few|TRBV7-2|TRBJ1-1
TGTGCCAGCAGCTCCGGGACAGGACTGATGAACACTGAAGCTTTCTTT
CASSSGTGLMNTEAFF
>TRBD1|few|TRBV2|TRBJ1-1
TGTGCCAGCAGTATGCAGGGGGGGGTAGCTTTCTTT
CASSMQGGVAFF
>.|few|TRBV6-6|TRBJ1-3
TGTGCCAGCAGTTTCGCCTCTGGAAACACCATATATTTT
CASSFASGNTIYF
>.|once|TRBV12-3/TRBV12-4|TRBJ1-3
TGTGCCAGCACCGTTAGCTCTGGAAACACCATATATTTT
CASTVSSGNTIYF
>.|.|TRBV28|TRBJ1-3
TGTGCCAGCAGTTTGCCGAGCTCTGGAAACACCATATATTTT
CASSLPSSGNTIYF
>.|few|TRBV20-1|TRBJ2-4
TGCAGTGCTAGTTACAGGGAAAACATTCAGTACTTC
CSASYRENIQYF
>.|.|TRBV3-1/TRBV3-2|TRBJ1-5
TGTGCCAGCAGCCAAGGACGGGCAGGGACCCAGCATTTT
CASSQGRAGTQHF
>.|.|TRBV6-5|TRBJ2-3
TGTGCCAGCAGCTCGTGGGATACGCAGTATTTT
CASSSWDTQYF
>.|.|TRBV5-1|TRBJ2-6
TGCGCCAGCAGCTTGGGTATGGGCTCTGGGGCCAACGTCCTGACTTTC
CASSLGMGSGANVLTF
>.|once|TRBV7-6|TRBJ1-1
TGTGCCAGCAGCTTAGAGACAGGGAACACTGAAGCTTTCTTT
CASSLETGNTEAFF
>.|.|TRBV6-6|TRBJ2-7
TGTGCCAGCTCCCGAGGGACCTACGAGCAGTACTTC
CASSRGTYEQYF
>.|.|TRBV4-2|TRBJ1-3
TGTGCCAGCAGCCAAGATGCGGCAGATTCCTCTGGAAACACCATATATTTT
CASSQDAADSSGNTIYF